This T cell receptor (beta chain) is from a study of T cells after yellow fever vaccination. Looking at the study overall: Libraries from low-cell-number fractions were prepared with the SMART-Seq v4 Ultra Low Input RNA kit. Overall study findings and caveats: A secondary response was less intense yet reached its peak sooner, at day 5 versus 15. A minor fraction of clonotypes spanned both CD4 and CD8 compartments.

This clonotype came up many times. The antigen remains undetermined. V lost 2 bases and J lost 14, with 19 bases in between. CDR3 length equals 15 residues. Germline V gene sequence: CDR1 SGHTA, CDR2 FQGNSA. UMIs and a universal primer site were added when TCR cDNA was made by 5'RACE template switching. TCRdb reanalysed the 5' RACE reads using MiXCR and keeps one entry per CDR3 protein. This table holds some 300,000 distinct CDR3 sequences, roughly 8.7% found once. The starting material was CD4+ T cells sorted from PBMCs, obtained 5 days after the yellow fever booster vaccination. The J gene is TRBJ1-6, the V gene TRBV7-2; a weak D match, TRBD1 (5 bases). This clonotype originated in a man aged 18 to 30 who received the YFV17D yellow fever vaccine. In nucleotides, the CDR3 is TGTGCCAGCAGCTTAACCCCCGAGGCCGGAGGGGCCCTCCACTTT. This encodes CASSLTPEAGGALHF.